The clone carrying this TCR beta chain has a single count. This CDR3 is 13 amino acids long. The junction had 8 bases not matched to a gene; V was cut back by 7 bases and J by 3 bases. CDR1 is SQVTM, CDR2 ANQGSEA, per germline. TCRdb's table, derived via immunoSEQ multiplex PCR, lists solely in-frame clones and lacks some. The sample has around 26,000 clones, about 89% seen once. The data were taken from a study of T cell changes during pregnancy in multiple sclerosis. This receptor was identified in a female donor in good health, enrolled as a control in a pregnancy study. The rearrangement links TRBV29-1 to TRBJ2-7, with TRBD2 identical over 8 bases. The specimen was CD8+ T cells from peripheral blood mononuclear cells, collected in the first trimester of pregnancy. The CDR3 DNA follows: TGCAGCGCCAGAGGCGGGGGGCTCTACGAGCAGTACTTC. Translating gives CSARGGGLYEQYF.